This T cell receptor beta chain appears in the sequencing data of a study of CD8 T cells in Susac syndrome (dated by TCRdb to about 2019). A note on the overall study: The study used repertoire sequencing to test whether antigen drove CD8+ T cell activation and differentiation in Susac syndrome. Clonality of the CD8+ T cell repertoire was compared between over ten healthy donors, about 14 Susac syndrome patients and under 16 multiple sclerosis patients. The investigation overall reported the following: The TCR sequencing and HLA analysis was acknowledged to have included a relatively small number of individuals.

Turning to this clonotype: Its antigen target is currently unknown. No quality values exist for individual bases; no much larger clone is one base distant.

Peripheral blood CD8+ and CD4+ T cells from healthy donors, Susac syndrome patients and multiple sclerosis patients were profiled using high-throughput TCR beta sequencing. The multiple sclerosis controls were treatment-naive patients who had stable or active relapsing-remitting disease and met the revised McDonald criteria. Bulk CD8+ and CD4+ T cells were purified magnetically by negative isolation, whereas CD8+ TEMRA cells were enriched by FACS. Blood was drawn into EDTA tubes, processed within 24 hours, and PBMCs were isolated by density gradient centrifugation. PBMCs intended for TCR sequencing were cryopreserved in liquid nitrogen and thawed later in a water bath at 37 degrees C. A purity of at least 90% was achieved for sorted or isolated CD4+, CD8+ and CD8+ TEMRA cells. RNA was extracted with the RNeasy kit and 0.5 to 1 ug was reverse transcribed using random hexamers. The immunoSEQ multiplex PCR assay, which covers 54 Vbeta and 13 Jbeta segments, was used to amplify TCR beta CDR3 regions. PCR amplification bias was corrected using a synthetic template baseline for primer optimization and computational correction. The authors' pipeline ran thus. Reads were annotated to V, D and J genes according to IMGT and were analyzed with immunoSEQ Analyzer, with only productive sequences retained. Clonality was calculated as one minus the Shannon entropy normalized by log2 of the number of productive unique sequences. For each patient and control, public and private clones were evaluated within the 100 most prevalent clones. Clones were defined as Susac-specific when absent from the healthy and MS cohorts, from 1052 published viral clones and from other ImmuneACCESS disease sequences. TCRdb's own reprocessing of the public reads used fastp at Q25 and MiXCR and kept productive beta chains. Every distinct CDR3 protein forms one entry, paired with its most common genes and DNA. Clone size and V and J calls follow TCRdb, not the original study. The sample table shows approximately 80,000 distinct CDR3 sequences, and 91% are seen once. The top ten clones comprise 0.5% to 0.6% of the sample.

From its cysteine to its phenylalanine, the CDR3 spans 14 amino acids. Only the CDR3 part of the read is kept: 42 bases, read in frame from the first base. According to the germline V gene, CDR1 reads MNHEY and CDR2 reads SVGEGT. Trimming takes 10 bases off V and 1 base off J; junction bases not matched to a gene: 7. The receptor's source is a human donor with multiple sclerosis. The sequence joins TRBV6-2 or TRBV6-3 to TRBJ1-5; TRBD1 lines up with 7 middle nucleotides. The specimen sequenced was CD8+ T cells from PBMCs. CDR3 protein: CATDRAVSNQPQHF. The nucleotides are TGTGCCACTGACAGGGCTGTAAGCAATCAGCCCCAGCATTTT.